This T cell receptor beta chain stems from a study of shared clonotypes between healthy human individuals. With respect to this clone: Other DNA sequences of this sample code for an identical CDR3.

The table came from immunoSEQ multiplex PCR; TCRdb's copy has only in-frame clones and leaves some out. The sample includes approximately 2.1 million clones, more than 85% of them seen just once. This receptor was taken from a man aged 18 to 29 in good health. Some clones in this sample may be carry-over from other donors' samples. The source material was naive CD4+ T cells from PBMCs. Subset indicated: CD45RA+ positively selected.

CDR3 nucleotide sequence: TGCGCCAGCAGCTCGCCCTACGAGCAGTACTTC. It codes for CASSSPYEQYF. The chain employs TRBV5-1 and TRBJ2-7, with no clear D. This CDR3 is built from 11 residues. Trimming removed 3 bases at V and 2 bases at J, with 3 bases between. The V gene's germline CDR1 is SGHRS and CDR2 YFSETQ.